These 26 T cell receptor beta chains originate from one sample sequenced in a study of T cell clonotyping in hematopoietic cell transplantation (dated by TCRdb to about 2021). The time point label corresponds to: recipient sample about 28 days before transplant, after cytoreduction. The library was generated by the immunoSEQ multiplex PCR assay. TCRdb retrieved this table from immuneACCESS and kept in-frame rearrangements only. Not all clones are present; in checked studies, unresolved V genes account for under half, and no reason is known for the remainder. Counted in this sample were 15,000 to 20,000 clones; roughly 77% of them appeared once. Less than 20% of the sample is held by the ten biggest clonotypes. Here the sequenced sample was peripheral blood mononuclear cells, taken before stem cell transplant. Receptors originate from a man in his sixties with acute myeloid leukemia. Some clones in this sample may be carry-over from other donors' samples.

This clone was counted a few times. The chain employs TRBV28 and TRBJ2-7; 7 nucleotides match TRBD1. The V gene end was trimmed by 10 bases and the J gene end by 0 bases; junction bases not matched to a gene: 3. This CDR3 has 12 residues. Germline CDR1 MDHEN, CDR2 SYDVKM. The CDR3 sequence is CATTGDSYEQYF. The CDR3 nucleotides are TGTGCCACCACAGGGGACTCCTACGAGCAGTACTTC.

Comment on this clone: The junction departs from germline at one end; a sequencing error may be responsible. The rearrangement uses TRBV28 and TRBJ2-7; possible D gene TRBD1, 7 bases. The germline gives CDR1 MDHEN, CDR2 SYDVKM. The CDR3 consists of 14 residues. CDR3 amino acids: CASSWGDSSYEQYF. The CDR3 nucleotides are TGCGCCAGCTCCTGGGGGGACAGCTCCTACGAGCAGTACTTC.

This chain links TRBV6-6 with TRBJ1-1; possible D gene TRBD1, 6 bases. Trimming shortened V by 0 bases and J by 5 bases, and 16 bases separated the two germline ends. The CDR3 has 16 residues. CDR1 and CDR2 from the germline V gene are MNHNY and SVGAGI (reference sequence). CDR3 amino acids: CASSYSGGRGGTEAFF. DNA of the CDR3: TGTGCCAGCAGTTACTCTGGGGGCAGGGGTGGGACTGAAGCTTTCTTT.

This clone came up once. The chain combines TRBV11-1 with TRBJ1-6, with D unresolved. V was pared by 1 base and J by 0 bases, with 7 bases between. Looked up from germline, CDR1 is SGHAT and CDR2 is FQDESV (reference sequence). The CDR3 spans 16 residues. CDR3 nucleotide sequence: TGTGCCAGCAGCTTAGACGCGAGCTCCTATAATTCACCCCTCCACTTT. Translating it yields CASSLDASSYNSPLHF. Filled out from reference TRBV11-1 and TRBJ1-6, the complete variable domain reads EAEVAQSPRYKITEKSQAVAFWCDPISGHATLYWYRQILGQGPELLVQFQDESVVDDSQLPKDRFSAERLKGVDSTLKIQPAELGDSAMYLCASSLDASSYNSPLHFGNGTRLTVT.

The chain links TRBV7-3 to TRBJ2-1; possible D gene TRBD2, 6 bases. Germline CDR1 is SGHTA and CDR2 is FQGTGA. This CDR3 is built from 16 residues. Trimming took off 5 bases at V and 7 bases at J, with 21 bases between the two ends. The CDR3 protein is CASSPSGGGGTNEQFF. The CDR3 nucleotides are TGTGCCAGCAGCCCGTCCGGGGGAGGAGGTACGAATGAGCAGTTCTTC.

This chain connects TRBV6-1 to TRBJ1-5; 8 nucleotides line up with TRBD1. The V gene's germline CDR1 is MNHNS and CDR2 SASEGT. V was clipped by 5 bases and J by 6 bases; unmatched bases: 3. CDR3 length: 13 residues. The CDR3 DNA reads TGTGCCAGCAGTTGGGACAGGAGTCAGCCCCAGCATTTT. This encodes CASSWDRSQPQHF.

This clone was observed a few times. The chain is built from TRBV6-6 and TRBJ2-7; perhaps D is TRBD1 or TRBD2 (6 bases each). CDR3 size: 14 residues. CDR1 is MNHNY and CDR2 is SVGAGI in the germline V gene (reference sequence). Trimming shortened V by 1 base and J by 3 bases, and 10 bases separated the two germline ends. CDR3 residues: CASSYLGGYYEQYF. As DNA, the CDR3 is TGTGCCAGCAGTTACTTGGGGGGCTACTACGAGCAGTACTTC.

The chain has TRBV19 and TRBJ2-2; D is unresolved. The V gene's germline CDR1 is LNHDA and CDR2 SQIVND (reference sequence). The V end was cut by 1 base, the J end by 1 base, with 7 bases between. The CDR3 is 15 amino acids. This CDR3 is CASSIGALNTGELFF. CDR3 in DNA: TGTGCCAGTAGTATAGGGGCGTTGAACACCGGGGAGCTGTTTTTT. Based on the CDR3 plus reference TRBV19 and TRBJ2-2, the full variable domain is DGGITQSPKYLFRKEGQNVTLSCEQNLNHDAMYWYRQDPGQGLRLIYYSQIVNDFQKGDIAEGYSVSREKKESFPLTVTSAQKNPTAFYLCASSIGALNTGELFFGEGSRLTVL.

The chain combines TRBV29-1 with TRBJ1-3, with D unresolved. CDR3 length: 11 residues. The V and J ends lost 7 bases and 0 bases respectively, with 4 bases between them. Germline-derived CDR1 and CDR2 are SQVTM and ANQGSEA. Here the CDR3 reads CSGHSGNTIYF. DNA for the CDR3: TGCAGCGGTCACTCTGGAAACACCATATATTTT.

The rearrangement uses TRBV7-2 and TRBJ2-1, with unresolved D. V lost 0 bases and J 5 bases, leaving 8 bases between the germline ends. The CDR3 length is 14 residues. Germline lookup yields CDR1 SGHTA and CDR2 FQGNSA. The CDR3 sequence is CASSLAAIHNEQFF. The CDR3 nucleotides read TGTGCCAGCAGCTTAGCCGCCATCCACAATGAGCAGTTCTTC.

V is TRBV11-1 and J is TRBJ2-5, with 8 bases matching TRBD2. CDR3 length equals 13 residues. V lost 10 bases and J lost 4; bases outside the gene matches: 8. Germline loops: CDR1 SGHAT, CDR2 FQDESV (reference sequence). The chain's CDR3 is CAIPRGGIETQYF. Written as DNA, the CDR3 is TGTGCCATCCCCCGCGGGGGGATAGAGACCCAGTACTTC. Complete variable domain (other parts from reference TRBV11-1 and TRBJ2-5): EAEVAQSPRYKITEKSQAVAFWCDPISGHATLYWYRQILGQGPELLVQFQDESVVDDSQLPKDRFSAERLKGVDSTLKIQPAELGDSAMYLCAIPRGGIETQYFGPGTRLLVL.

This chain connects TRBV19 to TRBJ1-2; perhaps TRBD1 as D (5 bases). Germline lookup yields CDR1 LNHDA and CDR2 SQIVND (reference sequence). Trimming took off 2 bases at V and 7 bases at J, with 11 bases between the two ends. The CDR3 covers 13 residues. The CDR3 loop is CASSITQGSGYTF. CDR3 sequence (DNA): TGTGCCAGTAGTATAACGCAGGGAAGTGGCTACACCTTC.

The chain links TRBV4-2 to TRBJ1-5; the match to TRBD1 covers 10 bases. Germline V gene data show CDR1 as LGHNA and CDR2 as YNFKEQ. Unmatched junction bases numbered 3, after V lost 4 bases and J lost 3 bases. The CDR3 covers 15 residues. CDR3 in amino acids: CASSPGTGDNQPQHF. The CDR3 DNA follows: TGTGCCAGCAGCCCAGGGACAGGGGACAATCAGCCCCAGCATTTT.

The chain recombines TRBV30 with TRBJ2-7, with D perhaps matching TRBD2 (5 bases). Germline-derived CDR1 and CDR2 are GTSNPN and SVGIG (reference sequence). V was trimmed by 4 bases and J by 0 bases, leaving 16 bases between them. The CDR3 consists of 15 residues. The CDR3: CAWISRTLSSYEQYF. The CDR3 DNA reads TGTGCCTGGATTTCTCGGACTTTGAGCTCCTACGAGCAGTACTTC.

This clone turned up a few times. The chain recombines TRBV10-3 with TRBJ1-2, with D uncertain. This CDR3 is 13 amino acids long. Trimming shortened V by 5 bases and J by 4 bases, and 11 bases separated the two germline ends. Germline V gives CDR1 ENHRY, CDR2 SYGVKD. CDR3 region: CAISSGMAYGYTF. The DNA of the CDR3 is TGTGCCATCAGTTCCGGGATGGCCTATGGCTACACCTTC.

Regarding this clone: An end of the junction differs from the germline gene, which may be a read error. The chain joins TRBV28 to TRBJ1-3; D might be TRBD1 (5 bases). Germline-derived CDR1 and CDR2 are MDHEN and SYDVKM. This CDR3 region has 15 residues. The CDR3 is CASSLSGTAGNTIYF. Here the CDR3 DNA reads TGTGCCAGCAGTTTATCTGGGACGGCCGGAAACACCATATACTTT.

V gene TRBV30 combines with J gene TRBJ1-2, with D possibly matching TRBD1 (6 bases). The CDR3 runs 13 residues. Trimming stripped 2 bases from V and 3 bases from J, with 10 bases between. Germline V gene data show CDR1 as GTSNPN and CDR2 as SVGIG (reference sequence). The CDR3 spells CAWSPRGDYGYTF. The CDR3 nucleotides are TGTGCCTGGAGTCCTAGGGGGGACTATGGCTACACCTTC.

The rearrangement uses TRBV5-1 and TRBJ1-2; 7 bases are shared with TRBD1. CDR1 is SGHRS, CDR2 YFSETQ, per germline. Trimming cost V 3 bases and J 5 bases; bases outside gene matches: 7. CDR3 length: 14 residues. CDR3 DNA: TGCGCCAGCAGCTACAGGGGTGGTCAGTATGGCTACACCTTC. It is translated as CASSYRGGQYGYTF. Supplemented by reference TRBV5-1 and TRBJ1-2, the full variable domain reads KAGVTQTPRYLIKTRGQQVTLSCSPISGHRSVSWYQQTPGQGLQFLFEYFSETQRNKGNFPGRFSGRQFSNSRSEMNVSTLELGDSALYLCASSYRGGQYGYTFGSGTRLTVV.

This chain links TRBV6-1 with TRBJ2-7, with D perhaps matching TRBD1 (5 bases). The CDR3 runs 13 residues. The germline V gene encodes CDR1 MNHNS and CDR2 SASEGT. V was shortened by 7 bases and J by 2 bases, with 12 bases between the two germline ends. The CDR3 DNA sequence: TGTGCCAGCATTGGAGACAGCCCCTACGAGCAGTACTTC. Amino acid sequence: CASIGDSPYEQYF.

The J gene is TRBJ2-5, the V gene TRBV6-5, with 7 nucleotides matching TRBD2. The V gene end was trimmed by 2 bases and the J gene end by 5 bases; junction bases not matched to a gene: 11. The germline CDR1 and CDR2 sequences are MNHEY and SVGAGI. The CDR3 has 16 residues. CDR3 sequence: CASSYASSGWDETQYF. The CDR3 DNA is TGTGCCAGCAGTTACGCCTCTAGCGGTTGGGACGAGACCCAGTACTTC.

The rearrangement links TRBV12-2 to TRBJ2-7. TRBV12-2 is reported as a pseudogene. The CDR3 totals 15 residues. The CDR3 region is CASRLDLGLDYEQYF. For the CDR3, the DNA is TGTGCAAGTCGCTTAGATTTGGGTCTGGACTACGAGCAGTACTTC.

The chain combines TRBV19 with TRBJ2-7; 9 positions agree with TRBD2. V lost 4 bases, J lost 0 bases, and 1 base stayed unmatched. CDR3 length: 14 amino acids. CDR1 LNHDA and CDR2 SQIVND come from the germline V gene (reference sequence). This CDR3 is CASSSGGASYEQYF. In DNA form, the CDR3 reads TGTGCCAGTAGTAGCGGGGGGGCCTCCTACGAGCAGTACTTC.

In its sample, this clone was seen a few times. The V call is TRBV6-1, the J call TRBJ2-6; D gene unclear. This CDR3 comprises 16 residues. Germline V lookup: CDR1 MNHNS, CDR2 SASEGT. With 1 base removed from V and 0 bases from J, the gap between germline ends came to 7 bases. The DNA of the CDR3 is TGTGCCAGCAGTGAAGTCTGGTCCTCTGGGGCCAACGTCCTGACTTTC. It specifies CASSEVWSSGANVLTF.

In this sample, this clone turned up once. The chain uses TRBV30 and TRBJ2-7; 10 bases fit TRBD1. Germline trimming cut 3 bases from V and 5 bases from J; bases unmatched to any gene: 10. Looked up from germline, CDR1 is GTSNPN and CDR2 is SVGIG (reference sequence). CDR3 size: 15 residues. The CDR3 protein is CAWRDGTGVPHEQYF. DNA of the CDR3: TGTGCCTGGAGAGACGGGACAGGGGTTCCCCACGAGCAGTACTTC.

The chain recombines TRBV5-1 with TRBJ2-7, with 7 nucleotides matching TRBD2. The CDR3 is 18 amino acids. The V segment lost 0 bases and the J segment 6 bases; nucleotides outside the gene matches: 18. The V gene's germline CDR1 is SGHRS and CDR2 YFSETQ. CDR3 loop: CASSLELLHRGGLIEQYF. The CDR3 bases are TGCGCCAGCAGCTTGGAGCTTCTACACCGGGGAGGGCTGATCGAGCAGTACTTC.

J is TRBJ2-1 and V is TRBV29-1; 8 nucleotides agree with TRBD2. Germline V gene data show CDR1 as SQVTM and CDR2 as ANQGSEA. CDR3 length: 14 residues. The V and J ends lost 3 bases and 4 bases, in that order; junction bases with no gene match: 5. The CDR3: CSVEASGGYNEQFF. The CDR3 bases are TGCAGCGTTGAGGCCAGCGGGGGATACAATGAGCAGTTCTTC.